This T cell receptor (beta chain) was sequenced during a study of blood T cell repertoires in COVID-19. As concerns this clone: Germline and junction disagree at one end, which may indicate a read error. The identical CDR3 is also encoded by other nucleotide sequences in the sample.

The study recruited people aged roughly 18 to 100 years across approximately 24 US areas. This CDR3 has 16 residues. Germline CDR1 is LNHNV and CDR2 is YYDKDF (reference sequence). Here immunoSEQ multiplex PCR was the method, and the copy in TCRdb shows in-frame clones only, minus some. In the table there are 210,000 or so clones, over 75% of which are singletons. The clonotype originates from a man aged 30 to 39 with acute COVID-19. Sequenced sample: PBMCs or T cells enriched from blood (not recorded which). The rearrangement links TRBV15 to TRBJ2-3, with 8 bases fitting TRBD1. The CDR3 DNA is TGCGCCACCAGCTTATCCTTGGACAGGGGCACAGATACGCAGTATTTT. Residues: CATSLSLDRGTDTQYF.